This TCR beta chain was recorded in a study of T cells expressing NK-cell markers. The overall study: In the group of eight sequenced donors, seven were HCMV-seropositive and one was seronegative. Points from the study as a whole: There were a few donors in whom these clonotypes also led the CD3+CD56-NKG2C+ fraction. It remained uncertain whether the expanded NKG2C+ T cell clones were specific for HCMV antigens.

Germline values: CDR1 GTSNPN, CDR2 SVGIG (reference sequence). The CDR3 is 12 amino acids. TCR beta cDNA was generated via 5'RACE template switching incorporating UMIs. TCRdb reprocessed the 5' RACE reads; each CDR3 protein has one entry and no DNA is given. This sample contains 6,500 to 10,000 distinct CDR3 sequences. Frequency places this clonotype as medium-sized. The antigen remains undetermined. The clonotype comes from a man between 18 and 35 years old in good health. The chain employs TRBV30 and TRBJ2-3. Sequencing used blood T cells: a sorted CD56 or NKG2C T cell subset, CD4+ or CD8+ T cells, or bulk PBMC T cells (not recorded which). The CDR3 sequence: CAWTPDTDTQYF.